This TCR beta chain was recorded in a study of CD8 T cells in ankylosing spondylitis. The CDR3 runs 14 residues. CDR1 is DFQATT, CDR2 SNEGSKA, per germline (reference sequence). Trimming removed 0 bases from V and 3 bases from J, with 11 bases in between. This clonotype was detected only a few times. Each CDR3 protein gets one entry after TCRdb re-called the 5' RACE reads with MiXCR. The sample lists approximately 350,000 distinct CDR3 sequences, around 15% seen once, with around 1% in the top ten. The rearrangement uses TRBV20-1 and TRBJ2-5; no firm D call. Sequenced material: blood, either unsorted or a sorted T cell fraction (not recorded which). The clonotype originates from a male donor with ankylosing spondylitis or in good health (not recorded which). This chain's CDR3 is CSARESALKETQYF. CDR3 nucleotides: TGCAGTGCTAGAGAATCGGCCCTAAAAGAGACCCAGTACTTC.